Listed here are 3 T cell receptor beta chains from one sample, sequenced in a study of T cells in tumors after PD-1 blockade. Sequencing was performed with immunoSEQ multiplex PCR; in TCRdb, only in-frame clones are kept and a portion is missing. This sample has more than 50,000 clones, with under 80% found just once. The sample was PBMCs, taken after anti-PD-1 treatment. All receptors come from a human donor with basal cell carcinoma.

The count of this clone is one. The CDR3 loop reads CASSSGLAGGTRDTQYF. The CDR3 DNA sequence: TGTGCCAGCAGCTCGGGACTAGCGGGGGGGACCCGGGATACGCAGTATTTT. The rearrangement joins TRBV11-3 to TRBJ2-3; TRBD2 matches 16 bases. The V gene end was trimmed by 4 bases and the J gene end by 6 bases; junction bases not matched to a gene: 7. The CDR3 runs 17 residues. From germline, CDR1 is SGHNT and CDR2 YENEEA.

The chain combines TRBV10-1 with TRBJ1-5; possibly TRBD1 for D (6 bases). Germline CDR1 is WNHNN and CDR2 is SYGVQD (reference sequence). The CDR3 has 13 residues. V lost 2 bases and J 7 bases, leaving 9 bases between the germline ends. The CDR3 region has the DNA TGCGCCAGCAGTGAGCAGGGGTGGCAGCCCCAGCATTTT. Its translation: CASSEQGWQPQHF.

V is TRBV15 and J is TRBJ1-1; no definite D call. This CDR3 contains 14 residues. The germline gives CDR1 LNHNV, CDR2 YYDKDF (reference sequence). Trimming took 0 bases from V and 8 from J, leaving 13 bases between them. The CDR3 here is CATSRDPRSLEAFF. CDR3 DNA: TGTGCCACCAGCAGAGATCCTCGGTCTTTAGAAGCTTTCTTT.